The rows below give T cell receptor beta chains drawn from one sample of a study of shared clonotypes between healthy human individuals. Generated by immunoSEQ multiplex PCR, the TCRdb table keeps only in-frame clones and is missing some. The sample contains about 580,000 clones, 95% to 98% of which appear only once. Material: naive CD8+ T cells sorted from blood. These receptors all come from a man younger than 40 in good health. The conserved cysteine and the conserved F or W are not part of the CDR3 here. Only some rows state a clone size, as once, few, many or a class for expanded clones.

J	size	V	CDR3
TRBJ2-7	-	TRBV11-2	ASTLRGTSGIYEQY
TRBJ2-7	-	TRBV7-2	ASSLTPGSSYEQY
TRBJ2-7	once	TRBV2	ASIAARDLQY
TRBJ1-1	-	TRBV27	ASSLGDGANTEAF
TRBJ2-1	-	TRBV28	ASIPLGQGKYNEQF
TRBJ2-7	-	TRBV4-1	ASSSHGTSVYEQY
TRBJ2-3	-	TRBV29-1	SVGYGGGRGTDTQY
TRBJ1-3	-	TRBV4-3	ASSQAGDTIY
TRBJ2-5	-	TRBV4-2	ASSQDLGYQETQY
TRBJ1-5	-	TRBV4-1	ASSQDEGLGNQPQH
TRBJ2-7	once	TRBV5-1	ASSFESLTYEQY
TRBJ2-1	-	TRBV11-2	ASSLIPSLDEQF
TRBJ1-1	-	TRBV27	ASSPVGGGNTEAF
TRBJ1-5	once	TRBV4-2	ASSQEYRGNQPQH
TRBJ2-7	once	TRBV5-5	ASSPRGDGNYEQY
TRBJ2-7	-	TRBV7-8	ASSLARTVGYEQY
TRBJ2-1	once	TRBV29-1	SVDWTGLDEQF
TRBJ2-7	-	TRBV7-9	ASSSEGYEQY
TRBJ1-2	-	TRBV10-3	AILQAYGYT
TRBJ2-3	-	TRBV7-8	ASSWTGILDTDTQY
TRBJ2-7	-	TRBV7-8	ASSEEIGPYEQY
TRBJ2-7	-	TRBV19	ASSAGPFYEQY
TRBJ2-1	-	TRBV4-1	ASSQESPTSHYNEQF
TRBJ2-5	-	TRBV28	ASSLSGKETQY
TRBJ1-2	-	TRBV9	ASSDRDALNYGYT
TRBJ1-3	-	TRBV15	ATSNDRGLGNTIY
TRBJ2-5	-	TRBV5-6	ASSYMLRGQETQY
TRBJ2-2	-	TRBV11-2	ASSPPSWTGELF
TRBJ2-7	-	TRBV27	ASSSRGSMMNEQY
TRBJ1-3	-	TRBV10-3	AISPGQLFPFRGNTIY
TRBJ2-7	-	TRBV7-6	ASSAGTGNSYEQY
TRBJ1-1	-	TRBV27	ASSAQGVFEAF
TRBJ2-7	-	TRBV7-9	ASSPTSGSLSYEQY
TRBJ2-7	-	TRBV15	ATSRVSNYEQY
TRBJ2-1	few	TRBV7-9	ASSLMDEQF
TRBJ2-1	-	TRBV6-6	ASSYRGGEQF
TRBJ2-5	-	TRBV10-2	ASSEGGVQETQY
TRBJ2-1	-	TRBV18	ASSPREVPYNEQF
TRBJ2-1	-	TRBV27	ASNLAGGYNEQF
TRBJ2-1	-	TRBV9	ASRTPGLAGLFYNEQF
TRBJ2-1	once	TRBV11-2	ASSPGYEQF
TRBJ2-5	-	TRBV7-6	ASSRTTKETQY
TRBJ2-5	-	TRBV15	ATSVRSGYQETQY
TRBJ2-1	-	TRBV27	ASSPGQGSRQF
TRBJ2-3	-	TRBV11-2	ASSLGTSGTRTDTQY
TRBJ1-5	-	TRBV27	ASSGWGSNQPQH
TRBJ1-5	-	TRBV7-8	ASSSREGLNQPQH
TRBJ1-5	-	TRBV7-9	ARILIPPLPPAGQPQH
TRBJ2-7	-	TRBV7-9	ASSWSTGHYEQY